Listed below are T cell receptor beta chains from one sample, sequenced in a study of HIV-infected children after antiretroviral therapy interruption. TCRdb called the 3' RACE reads again in MiXCR, with one record for every CDR3 protein. The sample shows 30,000 to 50,000 distinct CDR3 sequences, less than 8.5% of them seen only once. The sample consisted of CD45RA+ CD4+ T cells from PBMCs, pooled from several time points, taken from a donor given antiretroviral therapy, either interrupted or continuous. The receptors were gathered from a pool of human donors with HIV. Both conserved end residues are part of each CDR3. The D gene is left open where the match is weak. Size is stated for part of the rows, as once, few or many counts, or as a class when the clone is expanded.

V: TRBV19
J: TRBJ2-1
D: TRBD2
size: many
CDR3: CASIAGSSYNEQFF
DNA: TGTGCCAGTATAGCGGGAAGCTCCTACAATGAGCAGTTCTTC

V: TRBV6-1
J: TRBJ2-3
D: TRBD2
size: many
CDR3: CASSDPGLAGASADTQYF
DNA: TGTGCCAGCAGTGATCCGGGACTAGCGGGGGCCTCCGCAGATACGCAGTATTTT

V: TRBV7-2
J: TRBJ2-7
D: .
size: few
CDR3: CASSPQSVYEQYF
DNA: TGTGCCAGCAGCCCTCAGAGCGTATACGAGCAGTACTTC

V: TRBV5-1
J: TRBJ2-2
D: .
size: many
CDR3: CASSSGAGTGELFF
DNA: TGCGCCAGCAGCTCAGGGGCGGGCACCGGGGAGCTGTTTTTT

V: TRBV28
J: TRBJ2-7
D: .
size: few
CDR3: CASSSDSYEQYF
DNA: TGTGCCAGCAGTTCGGACAGCTACGAGCAGTACTTC

V: TRBV10-3
J: TRBJ2-3
D: .
size: few
CDR3: CASSALGRRNTLYF
DNA: TGTGCCAGCAGTGCGCTGGGGAGGAGAAACACCTTGTACTTT

V: TRBV29-1
J: TRBJ2-3
D: .
size: few
CDR3: CSVEVRSTDTQYF
DNA: TGCAGCGTTGAAGTCCGGAGCACAGATACGCAGTATTTT

V: TRBV13
J: TRBJ2-3
D: .
size: many
CDR3: CASSLAETLYF
DNA: TGTGCCAGCTCCCTAGCAGAAACGCTGTATTTT

V: TRBV10-2
J: TRBJ2-1
D: TRBD2
size: .
CDR3: CASSSIGTSVRNEQFF
DNA: TGCGCCAGCAGTTCGATAGGGACTAGCGTGCGTAATGAGCAGTTCTTC

V: TRBV12-3/TRBV12-4
J: TRBJ2-5
D: TRBD2
size: many
CDR3: CASTPGLAETQYF
DNA: TGTGCCAGCACACCGGGACTAGCGGAGACCCAGTACTTC

V: TRBV12-3/TRBV12-4
J: TRBJ2-1
D: TRBD2
size: many
CDR3: CASSSGRLASSYNEQFF
DNA: TGTGCCAGCAGTTCCGGTAGACTAGCGAGCTCCTACAATGAGCAGTTCTTC

V: TRBV20-1
J: TRBJ2-5
D: TRBD2
size: many
CDR3: CSASLAGAETQYF
DNA: TGCAGTGCTAGTCTAGCGGGAGCAGAGACCCAGTACTTC

V: TRBV29-1
J: TRBJ1-5
D: TRBD1
size: many
CDR3: CSATTGSSNQPQHF
DNA: TGCAGCGCAACGACAGGGTCTAGCAATCAGCCCCAGCATTTT

V: TRBV29-1
J: TRBJ1-4
D: .
size: few
CDR3: CSVGNEKLFF
DNA: TGCAGCGTGGGAAATGAAAAACTGTTTTTT

V: TRBV5-1
J: TRBJ2-5
D: .
size: many
CDR3: CASTGPKKTQYF
DNA: TGCGCCAGCACGGGACCTAAGAAGACCCAGTACTTC

V: TRBV2
J: TRBJ2-7
D: .
size: few
CDR3: CASSDWHYEQYF
DNA: TGTGCCAGCAGTGATTGGCACTACGAGCAGTACTTC

V: TRBV24-1
J: TRBJ2-1
D: .
size: many
CDR3: CATSVPGAKGSYNEQFF
DNA: TGTGCCACCAGTGTACCGGGGGCTAAGGGATCCTACAATGAGCAGTTCTTC

V: TRBV7-8
J: TRBJ2-7
D: .
size: many
CDR3: CASSLPSWKGPFYEQYF
DNA: TGTGCCAGCAGCTTACCGTCCTGGAAAGGTCCTTTCTACGAGCAGTACTTC

V: TRBV12-3/TRBV12-4
J: TRBJ1-3
D: .
size: many
CDR3: CASSFDRYSRGSGNTIYF
DNA: TGTGCCAGCAGTTTCGACAGGTACTCGAGGGGCTCTGGAAACACCATATATTTT

V: TRBV2
J: TRBJ1-6
D: .
size: many
CDR3: CASSERSPDSPLHF
DNA: TGTGCCAGCAGTGAACGCAGTCCTGACTCACCCCTCCACTTT

V: TRBV7-8
J: TRBJ2-5
D: .
size: many
CDR3: CASSPLSAPVDF
DNA: TGTGCCAGCAGCCCCTTATCGGCCCCTGTAGACTTC

V: TRBV12-3/TRBV12-4
J: TRBJ1-1
D: .
size: many
CDR3: CASRREGYTEAFF
DNA: TGTGCCAGCAGGAGGGAGGGATACACTGAAGCTTTCTTT

V: TRBV19
J: TRBJ1-2
D: .
size: many
CDR3: CASSIVGANYGYTF
DNA: TGTGCCAGTAGTATTGTCGGCGCCAACTATGGCTACACCTTC

V: TRBV2
J: TRBJ2-7
D: .
size: many
CDR3: CASGPPGIPYEQYF
DNA: TGTGCCAGCGGCCCCCCGGGGATCCCCTACGAGCAGTACTTC

V: TRBV5-1
J: TRBJ2-1
D: .
size: many
CDR3: CASGPRLGSSYNEQFF
DNA: TGCGCCAGCGGACCCCGACTGGGGAGCTCCTACAATGAGCAGTTCTTC

V: TRBV12-3/TRBV12-4
J: TRBJ2-1
D: TRBD2
size: few
CDR3: CASSQSGISYNEQFF
DNA: TGTGCCAGCAGCCAGAGCGGGATCTCCTACAATGAGCAGTTCTTC

V: TRBV12-3/TRBV12-4
J: TRBJ1-6
D: .
size: many
CDR3: CASSLGQDNSPLHF
DNA: TGTGCCAGCAGTTTAGGACAGGACAATTCACCCCTCCACTTT

V: TRBV3-1
J: TRBJ2-3
D: .
size: many
CDR3: CASSHTLVRGPWSTDTQYF
DNA: TGTGCCAGCAGCCATACCCTGGTACGGGGTCCCTGGAGCACAGATACGCAGTATTTT

V: TRBV5-1
J: TRBJ2-1
D: .
size: .
CDR3: CASTRGSPSNEQFF
DNA: TGCGCCAGCACCCGTGGTAGCCCTAGCAATGAGCAGTTCTTC

V: TRBV3-1
J: TRBJ2-1
D: TRBD2
size: many
CDR3: CASSQRGDEQFF
DNA: TGTGCCAGCAGCCAGCGGGGGGATGAGCAGTTCTTC

V: TRBV10-3
J: TRBJ2-1
D: .
size: many
CDR3: CASSEQNYAEQFF
DNA: TGTGCCAGCAGTGAACAAAACTATGCTGAGCAGTTCTTC

V: TRBV5-1
J: TRBJ2-6
D: .
size: many
CDR3: CASSHIQGSGANVLTF
DNA: TGCGCCAGCAGCCACATCCAGGGGAGCGGGGCCAACGTCCTGACTTTC

V: TRBV6-5
J: TRBJ1-5
D: .
size: .
CDR3: CASSPPGRGNQPQHF
DNA: TGTGCCAGCAGTCCCCCGGGACGGGGGAATCAGCCCCAGCATTTT

V: TRBV29-1
J: TRBJ2-1
D: .
size: many
CDR3: CSVVEPRSQPSEQFF
DNA: TGCAGCGTTGTAGAACCCCGATCTCAACCCAGTGAGCAGTTCTTC

V: TRBV5-1
J: TRBJ2-7
D: TRBD2
size: few
CDR3: CASSLAKAGDYEQYF
DNA: TGCGCCAGCAGCTTGGCCAAGGCGGGAGACTACGAGCAGTACTTC

V: TRBV4-3
J: TRBJ1-2
D: TRBD1
size: many
CDR3: CASSQTGTGIYGYTF
DNA: TGCGCCAGCAGCCAGACCGGGACAGGGATATATGGCTACACCTTC

V: TRBV11-2
J: TRBJ1-1
D: .
size: few
CDR3: CASSDDRVTEAFF
DNA: TGTGCCAGCAGCGACGACCGGGTTACTGAAGCTTTCTTT

V: TRBV4-3
J: TRBJ2-3
D: .
size: many
CDR3: CASSQDPRRPGGDTQYF
DNA: TGCGCCAGCAGCCAAGATCCTAGACGCCCAGGGGGGGATACGCAGTATTTT

V: TRBV5-4
J: TRBJ2-5
D: .
size: few
CDR3: CASSAPQETQYF
DNA: TGTGCCAGCAGTGCACCCCAAGAGACCCAGTACTTC

V: TRBV28
J: TRBJ2-5
D: .
size: many
CDR3: CASSSGTLQDTQYF
DNA: TGTGCTAGCAGTTCCGGGACACTCCAAGACACCCAGTACTTT

V: TRBV24-1
J: TRBJ1-5
D: .
size: many
CDR3: CATSGRGSNQPQHF
DNA: TGTGCCACCAGTGGACGGGGCTCCAATCAGCCCCAGCATTTT

V: TRBV23-1
J: TRBJ2-1
D: .
size: many
CDR3: CASAEGPMMSYNEQFF
DNA: TGCGCCAGCGCCGAGGGCCCGATGATGTCCTACAATGAGCAGTTCTTC

V: TRBV4-2
J: TRBJ1-2
D: .
size: few
CDR3: CASSQPTTYGYTF
DNA: TGTGCCAGCAGCCAACCAACAACCTATGGCTACACCTTC

V: TRBV10-3
J: TRBJ1-2
D: TRBD1
size: many
CDR3: CAISEFGDSPSGYTF
DNA: TGTGCCATCAGTGAGTTCGGGGACAGCCCTAGTGGCTACACCTTC

V: TRBV6-5
J: TRBJ1-2
D: TRBD1
size: many
CDR3: CASSIQGEWEGYTF
DNA: TGTGCCAGCAGCATACAGGGGGAATGGGAGGGCTACACCTTC

V: TRBV18
J: TRBJ1-4
D: .
size: few
CDR3: CASSPMGSSLNEKLFF
DNA: TGTGCCAGCTCACCAATGGGAAGTAGTCTTAATGAAAAACTGTTTTTT

V: TRBV11-2
J: TRBJ2-3
D: TRBD2
size: few
CDR3: CASSFPRLAGGGTDTQYF
DNA: TGTGCCAGCAGCTTTCCTCGGCTAGCGGGAGGAGGGACAGATACGCAGTATTTT

V: TRBV4-1
J: TRBJ1-2
D: TRBD1
size: .
CDR3: CASSRPGQGTGYTF
DNA: TGCGCCAGCAGCCGCCCGGGACAGGGGACGGGCTACACCTTC

V: TRBV6-5
J: TRBJ1-1
D: TRBD1
size: .
CDR3: CASSPHWGQGGTEAFF
DNA: TGTGCCAGCAGTCCACATTGGGGACAGGGAGGTACTGAAGCTTTCTTT

V: TRBV29-1
J: TRBJ1-2
D: .
size: .
CDR3: CSVERPHSYGYTF
DNA: TGCAGCGTTGAAAGGCCTCATTCGTATGGCTACACCTTC

V: TRBV9
J: TRBJ2-2
D: .
size: many
CDR3: CASSVLPGPAPPGELFF
DNA: TGTGCCAGCAGCGTCTTACCGGGCCCCGCTCCTCCCGGGGAGCTGTTTTTT

V: TRBV7-2
J: TRBJ2-5
D: TRBD1
size: few
CDR3: CASSLRLPGQPQETQYF
DNA: TGTGCCAGCAGCTTGCGCCTTCCGGGACAGCCACAAGAGACCCAGTACTTC

V: TRBV7-2
J: TRBJ1-2
D: .
size: many
CDR3: CASSLNGNYGYTF
DNA: TGTGCCAGCAGCTTAAACGGAAACTATGGCTACACCTTC

V: TRBV11-2
J: TRBJ2-7
D: .
size: many
CDR3: CASSLDLGSSYF
DNA: TGTGCCAGCAGCTTAGATCTGGGTAGCTCGTACTTC

V: TRBV7-3
J: TRBJ1-3
D: .
size: many
CDR3: CASSSARQTGNTIYF
DNA: TGTGCCAGCAGCTCCGCCCGACAGACTGGAAACACCATATATTTT

V: TRBV13
J: TRBJ1-5
D: .
size: many
CDR3: CASSPGHNQAPLF
DNA: TGTGCCAGCTCTCCGGGACACAACCAGGCTCCGCTTTTT

V: TRBV12-3/TRBV12-4
J: TRBJ2-2
D: .
size: many
CDR3: CASSVSYGRTGELFF
DNA: TGTGCCAGCAGCGTTTCTTACGGTCGCACCGGGGAGCTGTTTTTT

V: TRBV7-2
J: TRBJ2-3
D: .
size: few
CDR3: CASSLERLLSPTDTQYF
DNA: TGTGCCAGCAGCTTAGAAAGACTCCTCAGCCCCACAGATACGCAGTATTTT

V: TRBV4-3
J: TRBJ2-7
D: TRBD1
size: many
CDR3: CASSQEPGTAMVEQYF
DNA: TGCGCCAGCAGCCAGGAACCCGGGACAGCCATGGTCGAGCAGTACTTC